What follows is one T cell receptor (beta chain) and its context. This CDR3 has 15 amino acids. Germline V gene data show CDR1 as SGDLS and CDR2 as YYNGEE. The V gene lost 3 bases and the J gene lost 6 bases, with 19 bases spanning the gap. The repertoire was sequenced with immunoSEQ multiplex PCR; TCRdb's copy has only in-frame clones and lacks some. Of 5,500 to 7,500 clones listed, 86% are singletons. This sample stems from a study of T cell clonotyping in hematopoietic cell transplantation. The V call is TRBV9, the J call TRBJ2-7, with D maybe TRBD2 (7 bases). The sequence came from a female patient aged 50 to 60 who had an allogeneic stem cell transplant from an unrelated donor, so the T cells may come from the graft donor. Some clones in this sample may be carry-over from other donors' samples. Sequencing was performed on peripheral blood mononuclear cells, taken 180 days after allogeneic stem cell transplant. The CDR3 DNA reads TGTGCCAGCAGCGCCCTAGAGGGGGGGTTCGGCGAGCAGTACTTC. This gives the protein CASSALEGGFGEQYF. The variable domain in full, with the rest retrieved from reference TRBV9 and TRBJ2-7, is DSGVTQTPKHLITATGQRVTLRCSPRSGDLSVYWYQQSLDQGLQFLIQYYNGEERAKGNILERFSAQQFPDLHSELNLSSLELGDSALYFCASSALEGGFGEQYFGPGTRLTVT.